These 27 T cell receptor beta chains originate from one sample sequenced in a study of blood T cells in healthy people across ages. PCR was performed a second time for roughly 7 to 11 cycles using a sample-barcoded 5' primer and a J-beta primer mix. MiXCR, run by TCRdb on the 5' RACE reads, gives a single entry per CDR3 protein. The table shows 600,000 or so distinct CDR3 sequences, with less than 35% occurring only once. Input material: blood. Source of these receptors: a woman of 80 years or more in good health.

The J gene is TRBJ2-5, the V gene TRBV5-1; TRBD1 matches at 10 bases. V shed 4 bases and J 4 bases; nucleotides not matched to a gene: 4. CDR1 SGHRS and CDR2 YFSETQ come from the germline V gene. This CDR3 contains 14 residues. The CDR3 here is CASSKGQGPETQYF. The CDR3 region has the DNA TGCGCCAGCAGCAAGGGACAGGGGCCAGAGACCCAGTACTTC.

The table lists this clonotype with many counts. This chain links TRBV5-1 with TRBJ2-3, with 7 bases fitting TRBD2. Trimming at V came to 4 bases and at J to 1 base, leaving 9 bases not matched to a gene. CDR3 length equals 16 residues. CDR1 SGHRS and CDR2 YFSETQ come from the germline V gene. The CDR3 sequence: CASSPGGLPRTDTQYF. CDR3 nucleotides: TGCGCCAGCAGCCCGGGGGGACTCCCACGCACAGATACGCAGTATTTT.

This clonotype was counted at least ten times. The chain links TRBV18 to TRBJ1-2; 8 positions match TRBD1. Germline V CDR1 and CDR2: KGHSH, LQKENI. The junction had 10 bases not matched to a gene; V was cut back by 3 bases and J by 4 bases. The CDR3 covers 16 residues. The CDR3 nucleotides read TGTGCCAGCTCACCCCGTGCGGACAGGGCCACCTATGGCTACACCTTC. Protein: CASSPRADRATYGYTF.

This chain uses TRBV7-2 with TRBJ2-1; no reliable D call. The germline V gene has CDR1 SGHTA and CDR2 FQGNSA. V was shortened by 4 bases and J by 7 bases, with 11 bases between the two germline ends. The length of the CDR3 is 13 residues. The CDR3 bases are TGTGCCAGCAGCTCCCGCCCCCGTAATGAGCAGTTCTTC. This gives the protein CASSSRPRNEQFF.

At least ten counts were recorded for this clonotype. This rearrangement joins TRBV29-1 to TRBJ2-3; 8 positions agree with TRBD1. The CDR3 covers 14 residues. The V segment lost 5 bases and the J segment 1 base; nucleotides outside the gene matches: 5. The germline gives CDR1 SQVTM, CDR2 ANQGSEA. The CDR3 protein is CSVLKQGGTDTQYF. The CDR3 DNA follows: TGCAGCGTTCTTAAACAGGGGGGCACAGATACGCAGTATTTT.

The gene calls are TRBV6-2 or TRBV6-3 and TRBJ1-1; D is possibly TRBD1 (6 bases). Germline CDR1 is MNHEY and CDR2 is SVGEGT. The V and J ends lost 2 bases and 8 bases respectively, with 9 bases between them. This CDR3 comprises 12 residues. The CDR3 DNA follows: TGTGCCAGCAGTTACGGGGGACAAGAAGCTTTCTTT. This encodes CASSYGGQEAFF.

This clonotype has a handful of counts. The chain is built from TRBV3-1 and TRBJ1-2; D is undetermined. V lost 1 base and J 2 bases, leaving 11 bases between the germline ends. The CDR3 runs to 15 residues. Germline CDR1 reads LGHDT; CDR2 reads YNNKEL (reference sequence). CDR3 protein: CASSQVGGENYGYTF. The CDR3 DNA follows: TGTGCCAGCAGCCAAGTTGGTGGGGAGAACTATGGCTACACCTTC. The whole variable domain, filled in from reference TRBV3-1 and TRBJ1-2, reads DTAVSQTPKYLVTQMGNDKSIKCEQNLGHDTMYWYKQDSKKFLKIMFSYNNKELIINETVPNRFSPKSPDKAHLNLHINSLELGDSAVYFCASSQVGGENYGYTFGSGTRLTVV.

This clonotype was seen many times. The chain joins TRBV20-1 to TRBJ1-1, with 7 nucleotides matching TRBD1. CDR3 size: 15 residues. CDR1 and CDR2 (germline): DFQATT, SNEGSKA (reference sequence). The V segment lost 2 bases and the J segment 0 bases; nucleotides outside the gene matches: 6. CDR3 sequence reads: CSARPGGGMNTEAFF. CDR3 nucleotide sequence: TGCAGTGCTAGACCAGGGGGAGGAATGAACACTGAAGCTTTCTTT.

Of note for this clonotype: This may be a read error: a much more frequent sequence differs by one nucleotide. The chain joins TRBV20-1 to TRBJ2-5; D is ambiguous. TRBJ2-7 explains the end of the DNA better; the J call may be wrong. Looked up from germline, CDR1 is DFQATT and CDR2 is SNEGSKA (reference sequence). This CDR3 region has 13 residues. The CDR3 loop is CSASETLSYEQYF. CDR3 bases: TGCAGTGCCTCCGAGACACTGAGCTACGAGCAGTACTTC.

The CDR3 sequence: CASSARDREKQETQYF. The CDR3 DNA reads as TGTGCCAGCAGCGCCCGGGACAGGGAGAAACAAGAGACCCAGTACTTC. The chain links TRBV21-1 to TRBJ2-5; TRBD1 was called by the table and not checked on the DNA. TRBV21-1 is a documented pseudogene. CDR3 size: 16 residues.

In the case of this clonotype: A much larger clone lies one base from this, so it may be a read error. The chain has TRBV4-1 and TRBJ2-5; 8 bases map to TRBD2. This CDR3 is 16 amino acids long. From germline, CDR1 is MGHRA and CDR2 YSYEKL. After removal of 0 bases from V and 11 bases from J, the junction contained 14 bases not matched to a gene. CDR3 in DNA: TGCGCCAGCAGCCAAGACGCGGGGGGCCGATACAATGAGCAGTACTTC. It encodes CASSQDAGGRYNEQYF.

The rearrangement uses TRBV19 and TRBJ1-5; possibly TRBD1 for D (5 bases). V lost 5 bases and J 6 bases, leaving 17 bases between the germline ends. There are 15 residues in the CDR3. Germline V gene sequence: CDR1 LNHDA, CDR2 SQIVND (reference sequence). CDR3 bases: TGTGCCAGTAGTGGGGGTTCGGGGTGGGGTCAGCCCCAGCATTTT. Protein product: CASSGGSGWGQPQHF.

The V gene is TRBV7-6, the J gene TRBJ2-1, with TRBD1 identical over 10 bases. The CDR3 runs to 16 residues. Germline values: CDR1 SGHVS, CDR2 FNYEAQ. The ends lost 0 bases at V and 6 bases at J; junction bases unmatched: 5. CDR3 sequence: CASSLAPGQGSNEQFF. The CDR3 nucleotides are TGTGCCAGCAGCTTAGCGCCGGGACAGGGGAGCAATGAGCAGTTCTTC.

Comments on this clonotype: The junction departs from germline at one end; a sequencing error may be responsible. CDR3 loop: CASSYPDSPRKDF. The CDR3 DNA sequence: TGTGCCAGCAGTTACCCAGACAGTCCGAGGAAGGATTTT. The V gene is TRBV27, the J gene TRBJ2-3, with D perhaps TRBD1 (5 bases). Germline values: CDR1 MNHEY, CDR2 SMNVEV (reference sequence). The CDR3 has 13 residues.

This clonotype was recorded at least ten times. The rearrangement joins TRBV5-1 to TRBJ2-3; D perhaps matches TRBD1 (5 bases). Germline V lookup: CDR1 SGHRS, CDR2 YFSETQ. Trimming pared 4 bases from V and 1 base from J, leaving 13 bases between. This CDR3 is 15 amino acids long. DNA for the CDR3: TGCGCCAGCAGCGAGACAGTGTCGCGCACAGATACGCAGTATTTT. Its translation: CASSETVSRTDTQYF.

This clonotype was counted many times. The genes are TRBV29-1 and TRBJ2-3; possibly TRBD2 for D (5 bases). Germline V lookup: CDR1 SQVTM, CDR2 ANQGSEA. V lost 1 base and J 4 bases, leaving 24 bases between the germline ends. The CDR3 is 18 amino acids. CDR3 loop: CSVEGETDYKGGADTQYF. The CDR3 nucleotides read TGCAGCGTTGAAGGAGAAACAGACTACAAGGGTGGCGCAGATACGCAGTATTTT.

This clonotype was counted only a few times. This sequence joins TRBV28 and TRBJ1-4; 9 nucleotides agree with TRBD1. CDR3 length equals 14 residues. V shed 7 bases and J 10 bases; nucleotides not matched to a gene: 10. CDR1 MDHEN and CDR2 SYDVKM come from the germline V gene. Here the CDR3 DNA reads TGTGCCAGCACCCCACAGGGGGCAAAGGGAAAACTGTTTTTT. Amino acids: CASTPQGAKGKLFF. The complete variable domain, with remaining parts taken from reference TRBV28 and TRBJ1-4, reads DVKVTQSSRYLVKRTGEKVFLECVQDMDHENMFWYRQDPGLGLRLIYFSYDVKMKEKGDIPEGYSVSREKKERFSLILESASTNQTSMYLCASTPQGAKGKLFFGSGTQLSVL.

Many counts were recorded for this clonotype. The CDR3 DNA reads TGTGCCAGCAGTTTATTCGGGGTCCGCGAGCAGTACTTC. Amino acid sequence: CASSLFGVREQYF. V and J are TRBV27 and TRBJ2-7, with a tentative D call TRBD2 (5 bases). This CDR3 spans 13 amino acids. Trimming took 1 base from V and 6 from J, leaving 10 bases between them. Germline V lookup: CDR1 MNHEY, CDR2 SMNVEV (reference sequence).

In its sample, this clonotype was seen many times. This rearrangement joins TRBV11-2 to TRBJ2-5, with 13 positions matching TRBD2. After removal of 5 bases from V and 4 bases from J, the junction contained 7 bases not matched to a gene. Germline values: CDR1 SGHAT, CDR2 FQNNGV. The CDR3 length is 16 residues. The CDR3 is CASSPTSGGAGETQYF. CDR3 nucleotides: TGTGCCAGCAGCCCCACTAGCGGGGGGGCCGGAGAGACCCAGTACTTC. The full variable domain, in which reference TRBV11-2 and TRBJ2-5 provide the parts outside the CDR3, is EAGVAQSPRYKIIEKRQSVAFWCNPISGHATLYWYQQILGQGPKLLIQFQNNGVVDDSQLPKDRFSAERLKGVDSTLKIQPAKLEDSAVYLCASSPTSGGAGETQYFGPGTRLLVL.

The sample holds one count of this clonotype. This sequence may be a read error, since a much larger clone differs from it by one base. The V call is TRBV7-9, the J call TRBJ2-5; no definite D call. The CDR3 totals 14 residues. Germline-derived CDR1 and CDR2 are SEHNR and FQNEAQ (reference sequence). DNA of the CDR3: TGTGCCAGCAGCTTATGGCGAGAACAAGAGACCCTGTACTTC. This gives the protein CASSLWREQETLYF.

The CDR3 reads CASSQSPGRGTDTQYF. The CDR3 DNA reads TGTGCCAGCAGCCAATCCCCGGGGCGGGGGACAGATACGCAGTATTTT. The rearrangement joins TRBV4-2 to TRBJ2-3, with 7 bases lining up with TRBD2. Germline V gene lookup returns CDR1 LGHNA and CDR2 YNFKEQ. The CDR3 is 16 residues long. V was pared by 2 bases and J by 3 bases, with 8 bases of the junction left unmatched.

The J gene is TRBJ2-1, the V gene TRBV29-1; a possible D gene is TRBD2 (7 bases). This CDR3 spans 15 amino acids. V was trimmed by 7 bases and J by 0 bases, leaving 16 bases between them. The germline CDR1 and CDR2 sequences are SQVTM and ANQGSEA. In DNA, the CDR3 is TGCAGCGCCAAGGGGGGCGGGAGCTCCTACAATGAGCAGTTCTTC. It codes for CSAKGGGSSYNEQFF.

This clonotype occurred many times. V gene TRBV5-1 combines with J gene TRBJ2-1; 8 nucleotides align to TRBD1. The germline V gene has CDR1 SGHRS and CDR2 YFSETQ. The length of the CDR3 is 15 residues. V lost 0 bases to trimming and J lost 15 bases; unmatched junction nucleotides: 14. The CDR3 region is CASSLALQGQVVRFF. The CDR3 DNA reads TGCGCCAGCAGCTTGGCTCTCCAGGGACAGGTGGTTAGGTTCTTC.

Only a few counts were recorded for this clonotype. V is TRBV12-3 or TRBV12-4 and J is TRBJ1-2, with 9 nucleotides matching TRBD1. CDR3 size: 13 residues. After removal of 4 bases from V and 7 bases from J, the junction contained 4 bases not matched to a gene. The CDR3 region has the DNA TGTGCCAGCAGTTACCGGACAGGGGCTGGCTACACCTTC. Its translation is CASSYRTGAGYTF.

Comment on this clonotype: A junction end diverges from the germline sequence, so it may reflect a read error. This chain uses TRBV12-3 or TRBV12-4 with TRBJ2-3; tentative D call: TRBD1 (6 bases). This CDR3 is 14 amino acids long. This CDR3 reads CASTQGRGTDAQYF. The DNA for the CDR3 is TGTGCCAGCACTCAGGGCAGGGGAACAGATGCGCAGTATTTT.

A note on this clonotype: One end of the junction does not line up with germline, which may come from a read error. The gene calls are TRBV9 and TRBJ1-2; a weak D match, TRBD1 (6 bases). The CDR3 has 13 amino acids. Germline CDR1 and CDR2: SGDLS and YYNGEE. For the CDR3, the DNA is TGTGCCAGCAGCGCGACAGGATACTATGGCTGCACCTTC. This translates into CASSATGYYGCTF.

This clonotype has only one observation. The rearrangement joins TRBV5-6 to TRBJ2-2; TRBD2 is a possible D gene (6 bases). The V gene's germline CDR1 is SGHDT and CDR2 YYEEEE. Trimming pared 4 bases from V and 1 base from J, leaving 14 bases between. The CDR3 sequence is 16 residues long. CDR3 nucleotide sequence: TGTGCCAGCAGCATTCCGGGACTCCTGAACACCGGGGAGCTGTTTTTT. As protein: CASSIPGLLNTGELFF.